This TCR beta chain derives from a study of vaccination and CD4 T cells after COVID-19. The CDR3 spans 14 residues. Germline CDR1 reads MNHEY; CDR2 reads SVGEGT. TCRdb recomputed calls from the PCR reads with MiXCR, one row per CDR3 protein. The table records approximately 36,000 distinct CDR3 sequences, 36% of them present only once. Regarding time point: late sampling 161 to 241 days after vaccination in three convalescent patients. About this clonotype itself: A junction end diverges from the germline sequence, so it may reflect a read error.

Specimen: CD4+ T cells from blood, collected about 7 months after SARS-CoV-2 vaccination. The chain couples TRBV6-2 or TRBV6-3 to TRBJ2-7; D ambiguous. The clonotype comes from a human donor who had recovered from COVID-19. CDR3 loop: CASSYRATSYEQHF. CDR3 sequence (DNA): TGTGCCAGCAGTTACCGTGCCACCTCCTACGAGCAGCACTTC.